Listed below are T cell receptor beta chains from one sample, sequenced in a study of blood T cell repertoires in COVID-19. Method: immunoSEQ multiplex PCR; TCRdb's copy keeps in-frame clones and lacks some. Among 90,000 or so clones listed, roughly 86% were seen once. The specimen was peripheral blood. The origin of the receptors is a human donor in a cohort sampled during active COVID-19. Each CDR3 is given with its conserved first and last residue. Fields, in order: D gene, J gene, CDR3 length, V gene, clone size, CDR3 protein, CDR3 DNA. A D gene is named only where the DNA matches it firmly. The size of a clone is reported for some rows only, either as once, few or many, or as a class for expanded clones.

D gene: TRBD1
J gene: TRBJ1-4
CDR3 length: 14
V gene: TRBV9
clone size: NA
CDR3 protein: CASSDGTGDEKLFF
CDR3 DNA: TGTGCCAGCAGCGACGGGACAGGGGATGAAAAACTGTTTTTT

D gene: TRBD2
J gene: TRBJ2-3
CDR3 length: 20
V gene: TRBV9
clone size: NA
CDR3 protein: CASSVGALGGGPTSTDTQYF
CDR3 DNA: TGTGCCAGCAGCGTAGGGGCGCTGGGGGGGGGACCTACTAGCACAGATACGCAGTATTTT

D gene: NA
J gene: TRBJ2-1
CDR3 length: 15
V gene: TRBV21-1
clone size: NA
CDR3 protein: CASSGRTAAGNEQFF
CDR3 DNA: TGTGCCAGCAGCGGAAGGACAGCGGCGGGCAATGAGCAGTTCTTC

D gene: TRBD1
J gene: TRBJ1-2
CDR3 length: 13
V gene: TRBV5-1
clone size: few
CDR3 protein: CASSSGTDYGYTF
CDR3 DNA: TGCGCCAGCAGCTCCGGGACAGACTATGGCTACACCTTC

D gene: TRBD1
J gene: TRBJ2-7
CDR3 length: 15
V gene: TRBV13
clone size: NA
CDR3 protein: CASSLRTGNPDEQYF
CDR3 DNA: TGTGCCAGCAGCCTGCGGACAGGGAATCCTGACGAGCAGTACTTC

D gene: NA
J gene: TRBJ1-2
CDR3 length: 11
V gene: TRBV20-1
clone size: NA
CDR3 protein: CSAGQVYGYTF
CDR3 DNA: TGCAGTGCTGGCCAGGTTTATGGCTACACCTTC

D gene: NA
J gene: TRBJ2-7
CDR3 length: 14
V gene: TRBV4-3
clone size: few
CDR3 protein: CASSRVTGDYEQYF
CDR3 DNA: TGCGCCAGCAGCCGAGTTACGGGAGACTACGAGCAGTACTTC

D gene: TRBD2
J gene: TRBJ2-6
CDR3 length: 17
V gene: TRBV10-2
clone size: NA
CDR3 protein: CASSESSGGNGANVLTF
CDR3 DNA: TGCGCCAGCAGTGAGAGTAGCGGGGGGAACGGGGCCAACGTCCTGACTTTC

D gene: NA
J gene: TRBJ1-2
CDR3 length: 15
V gene: TRBV11-2
clone size: NA
CDR3 protein: CASSLVSGWNYGYTF
CDR3 DNA: TGTGCCAGCAGCTTAGTTTCAGGGTGGAACTATGGCTACACCTTC

D gene: NA
J gene: TRBJ1-3
CDR3 length: 20
V gene: TRBV2
clone size: NA
CDR3 protein: CASSGLTGTYYSISGNTIYF
CDR3 DNA: TGTGCCAGCAGCGGCCTAACCGGGACATACTACAGTATCTCTGGAAACACCATATATTTT

D gene: NA
J gene: TRBJ1-3
CDR3 length: 16
V gene: TRBV14
clone size: NA
CDR3 protein: CASSQVAGFSGNTIYF
CDR3 DNA: TGTGCCAGCAGCCAAGTCGCAGGGTTCTCTGGAAACACCATATATTTT

D gene: NA
J gene: TRBJ1-1
CDR3 length: 12
V gene: TRBV7-9
clone size: NA
CDR3 protein: CASSSRGTEAFF
CDR3 DNA: TGTGCCAGCAGCTCCCGGGGGACTGAAGCTTTCTTT

D gene: TRBD2
J gene: TRBJ2-5
CDR3 length: 15
V gene: TRBV7-6
clone size: NA
CDR3 protein: CASSRTSGRGETQYF
CDR3 DNA: TGTGCCAGCAGTCGCACTAGCGGGAGGGGAGAGACCCAGTACTTC

D gene: TRBD1
J gene: TRBJ2-7
CDR3 length: 13
V gene: TRBV12-3/TRBV12-4
clone size: NA
CDR3 protein: CASSPGTDGEQYF
CDR3 DNA: TGTGCCAGCAGCCCTGGGACAGATGGCGAGCAGTACTTC

D gene: TRBD2
J gene: TRBJ2-7
CDR3 length: 16
V gene: TRBV9
clone size: NA
CDR3 protein: CASSVEVLAGGEEQYF
CDR3 DNA: TGTGCCAGCAGCGTAGAGGTGCTAGCGGGGGGTGAGGAGCAGTACTTC

D gene: NA
J gene: TRBJ1-2
CDR3 length: 13
V gene: TRBV6-5
clone size: NA
CDR3 protein: CASGLGANYGYTF
CDR3 DNA: TGTGCCAGCGGCCTAGGGGCTAACTATGGCTACACCTTC

D gene: NA
J gene: TRBJ2-3
CDR3 length: 14
V gene: TRBV28
clone size: few
CDR3 protein: CASSLSRVQDTQYF
CDR3 DNA: TGTGCCAGCAGTTTAAGCAGGGTCCAAGATACGCAGTATTTT

D gene: NA
J gene: TRBJ2-1
CDR3 length: 15
V gene: TRBV6-2/TRBV6-3
clone size: NA
CDR3 protein: CASSYSGRFYNEQFF
CDR3 DNA: TGTGCCAGCAGTTACTCGGGCCGGTTCTACAATGAGCAGTTCTTC

D gene: TRBD1
J gene: TRBJ2-1
CDR3 length: 14
V gene: TRBV6-2/TRBV6-3
clone size: once
CDR3 protein: CASTPGTVYNEQFF
CDR3 DNA: TGTGCCAGCACCCCCGGGACAGTATACAATGAGCAGTTCTTC

D gene: NA
J gene: TRBJ2-3
CDR3 length: 14
V gene: TRBV2
clone size: few
CDR3 protein: CASSLDTDTDTQYF
CDR3 DNA: TGTGCCAGCTCCCTCGACACAGACACAGATACGCAGTATTTT

D gene: TRBD1
J gene: TRBJ1-1
CDR3 length: 13
V gene: TRBV7-9
clone size: NA
CDR3 protein: CASSRDRATEAFF
CDR3 DNA: TGTGCCAGCAGCCGGGACAGGGCCACTGAAGCTTTCTTT

D gene: NA
J gene: TRBJ1-2
CDR3 length: 11
V gene: TRBV29-1
clone size: NA
CDR3 protein: CSVGGSEGYTF
CDR3 DNA: TGCAGCGTGGGGGGATCGGAGGGCTACACCTTC

D gene: NA
J gene: TRBJ2-5
CDR3 length: 15
V gene: TRBV6-2/TRBV6-3
clone size: NA
CDR3 protein: CASSYSPGSQETQYF
CDR3 DNA: TGTGCCAGCAGTTACTCCCCGGGGTCCCAAGAGACCCAGTACTTC

D gene: TRBD2
J gene: TRBJ2-3
CDR3 length: 16
V gene: TRBV5-8
clone size: NA
CDR3 protein: CASSALLAGGPDTQYF
CDR3 DNA: TGTGCCAGCAGCGCCTTACTAGCGGGGGGCCCAGATACGCAGTATTTT

D gene: NA
J gene: TRBJ2-6
CDR3 length: 14
V gene: TRBV5-1
clone size: NA
CDR3 protein: CASSSVSGANVLTF
CDR3 DNA: TGCGCCAGCAGCTCCGTTTCTGGGGCCAACGTCCTGACTTTC

D gene: TRBD1
J gene: TRBJ1-5
CDR3 length: 15
V gene: TRBV7-9
clone size: NA
CDR3 protein: CASSTGQGANQPQHF
CDR3 DNA: TGTGCCAGCAGCACCGGACAGGGGGCTAATCAGCCCCAGCATTTT

D gene: TRBD1
J gene: TRBJ2-5
CDR3 length: 15
V gene: TRBV13
clone size: NA
CDR3 protein: CASSLRGLGQETQYF
CDR3 DNA: TGTGCCAGCAGCTTAAGGGGGCTGGGGCAAGAGACCCAGTACTTC

D gene: NA
J gene: TRBJ1-1
CDR3 length: 18
V gene: TRBV5-8
clone size: NA
CDR3 protein: CASSLGGHQSQMNTEAFF
CDR3 DNA: TGTGCCAGCAGCTTGGGGGGACACCAATCTCAAATGAACACTGAAGCTTTCTTT

D gene: TRBD1
J gene: TRBJ1-6
CDR3 length: 15
V gene: TRBV19
clone size: NA
CDR3 protein: CASSPRGQENSPLHF
CDR3 DNA: TGTGCCAGTAGTCCCAGGGGACAGGAGAATTCACCCCTCCACTTT

D gene: NA
J gene: TRBJ2-1
CDR3 length: 17
V gene: TRBV3-1/TRBV3-2
clone size: NA
CDR3 protein: CASSRLTAGAENNEQFF
CDR3 DNA: TGTGCCAGCAGCCGCTTAACGGCGGGGGCGGAGAACAATGAGCAGTTCTTC

D gene: NA
J gene: TRBJ2-2
CDR3 length: 18
V gene: TRBV28
clone size: NA
CDR3 protein: CASSLPHQNRVGTGELFF
CDR3 DNA: TGTGCCAGCAGTTTACCCCACCAAAACAGGGTTGGTACCGGGGAGCTGTTTTTT

D gene: NA
J gene: TRBJ2-3
CDR3 length: 16
V gene: TRBV7-2
clone size: NA
CDR3 protein: CASSSGEGGLVDTQYF
CDR3 DNA: TGTGCCAGCAGCTCAGGGGAGGGGGGGCTGGTAGATACGCAGTATTTT

D gene: TRBD1
J gene: TRBJ1-4
CDR3 length: 15
V gene: TRBV5-6
clone size: NA
CDR3 protein: CASSPGQGAGEKLFF
CDR3 DNA: TGTGCCAGCAGTCCCGGACAGGGGGCGGGTGAAAAACTGTTTTTT

D gene: NA
J gene: TRBJ1-5
CDR3 length: 16
V gene: TRBV2
clone size: NA
CDR3 protein: CASSASSGRVNQPQHF
CDR3 DNA: TGTGCCAGCAGTGCGTCGTCGGGCAGGGTGAATCAGCCCCAGCATTTT

D gene: NA
J gene: TRBJ2-3
CDR3 length: 15
V gene: TRBV7-2
clone size: few
CDR3 protein: CASSLAASSTDTQYF
CDR3 DNA: TGTGCCAGCAGCTTAGCGGCATCTAGCACAGATACGCAGTATTTT

D gene: NA
J gene: TRBJ1-4
CDR3 length: 15
V gene: TRBV14
clone size: NA
CDR3 protein: CASSQDDIGYEKLFF
CDR3 DNA: TGTGCCAGCAGCCAAGATGACATCGGTTATGAAAAACTGTTTTTT

D gene: TRBD2
J gene: TRBJ2-1
CDR3 length: 14
V gene: TRBV2
clone size: NA
CDR3 protein: CASTGLARGSEQFF
CDR3 DNA: TGTGCCAGCACCGGACTAGCGAGGGGAAGTGAGCAGTTCTTC

D gene: NA
J gene: TRBJ1-6
CDR3 length: 15
V gene: TRBV3-1/TRBV3-2
clone size: NA
CDR3 protein: CASSHMTQGNSPLHF
CDR3 DNA: TGTGCCAGCAGCCACATGACCCAGGGTAATTCACCCCTCCACTTT

D gene: TRBD1
J gene: TRBJ1-5
CDR3 length: 16
V gene: TRBV19
clone size: few
CDR3 protein: CASSNWRQGGNQPQHF
CDR3 DNA: TGTGCCAGTAGTAACTGGCGACAGGGTGGCAATCAGCCCCAGCATTTT

D gene: TRBD1
J gene: TRBJ2-3
CDR3 length: 17
V gene: TRBV5-6
clone size: NA
CDR3 protein: CASSLGGWDRGSDTQYF
CDR3 DNA: TGTGCCAGCAGCTTGGGGGGTTGGGACAGGGGCTCAGATACGCAGTATTTT

D gene: NA
J gene: TRBJ1-5
CDR3 length: 15
V gene: TRBV7-8
clone size: NA
CDR3 protein: CASSLGSSPNQPQHF
CDR3 DNA: TGTGCCAGCAGCTTAGGCTCAAGCCCCAATCAGCCCCAGCATTTT

D gene: NA
J gene: TRBJ2-3
CDR3 length: 17
V gene: TRBV7-2
clone size: NA
CDR3 protein: CASSFLAGLGYTDTQYF
CDR3 DNA: TGTGCCAGCAGCTTCTTGGCGGGTCTAGGGTACACAGATACGCAGTATTTT

D gene: NA
J gene: TRBJ1-3
CDR3 length: 12
V gene: TRBV7-2
clone size: few
CDR3 protein: CASGRVGNTIYF
CDR3 DNA: TGTGCCAGCGGTAGAGTTGGAAACACCATATATTTT

D gene: TRBD1
J gene: TRBJ1-6
CDR3 length: 16
V gene: TRBV5-6
clone size: NA
CDR3 protein: CASSSIPGQGNSPLHF
CDR3 DNA: TGTGCCAGCAGCTCCATTCCGGGACAGGGGAATTCACCCCTCCACTTT

D gene: NA
J gene: TRBJ1-2
CDR3 length: 14
V gene: TRBV6-6
clone size: NA
CDR3 protein: CASTQGGGYYGYTF
CDR3 DNA: TGTGCCAGCACTCAGGGCGGGGGCTATTATGGCTACACCTTC

D gene: NA
J gene: TRBJ2-3
CDR3 length: 14
V gene: TRBV11-2
clone size: NA
CDR3 protein: CASSLVGSTDTQYF
CDR3 DNA: TGTGCCAGCAGCTTAGTGGGCTCCACAGATACGCAGTATTTT

D gene: NA
J gene: TRBJ2-6
CDR3 length: 18
V gene: TRBV28
clone size: NA
CDR3 protein: CASSLRVGQGSGANVLTF
CDR3 DNA: TGTGCCAGCAGTTTAAGGGTTGGACAAGGGTCTGGGGCCAACGTCCTGACTTTC

D gene: TRBD1
J gene: TRBJ1-6
CDR3 length: 14
V gene: TRBV5-8
clone size: NA
CDR3 protein: CASSYRDRLSPLHF
CDR3 DNA: TGTGCCAGCAGCTACCGGGACAGGCTTTCACCCCTCCACTTT

D gene: TRBD2
J gene: TRBJ2-5
CDR3 length: 14
V gene: TRBV27
clone size: NA
CDR3 protein: CASSLLAGEEAQYF
CDR3 DNA: TGTGCCAGCAGTTTACTAGCGGGGGAGGAGGCCCAGTACTTC

D gene: NA
J gene: TRBJ1-3
CDR3 length: 13
V gene: TRBV6-5
clone size: NA
CDR3 protein: CASSSHSGNTIYF
CDR3 DNA: TGTGCCAGCAGTTCCCATAGTGGAAACACCATATATTTT

D gene: NA
J gene: TRBJ1-1
CDR3 length: 14
V gene: TRBV7-8
clone size: NA
CDR3 protein: CASSLVTGNTEAFF
CDR3 DNA: TGTGCCAGCAGCTTAGTGACGGGGAACACTGAAGCTTTCTTT

D gene: TRBD1
J gene: TRBJ1-5
CDR3 length: 14
V gene: TRBV19
clone size: NA
CDR3 protein: CASSPQGDRKPQHF
CDR3 DNA: TGTGCCAGTAGTCCACAGGGGGATAGGAAGCCCCAGCATTTT

D gene: TRBD1
J gene: TRBJ1-3
CDR3 length: 19
V gene: TRBV4-3
clone size: few
CDR3 protein: CASSQDPAGGSGSGNTIYF
CDR3 DNA: TGCGCCAGCAGCCAAGATCCAGCAGGGGGTAGCGGATCAGGAAACACCATATATTTT

D gene: TRBD1
J gene: TRBJ2-2
CDR3 length: 15
V gene: TRBV19
clone size: few
CDR3 protein: CASDSGQGVIGELFF
CDR3 DNA: TGTGCCAGTGATTCGGGACAGGGTGTGATCGGGGAGCTGTTTTTT

D gene: TRBD1
J gene: TRBJ2-2
CDR3 length: 17
V gene: TRBV18
clone size: NA
CDR3 protein: CASPNPLTGDNSWELFF
CDR3 DNA: TGTGCCAGCCCGAACCCCTTGACAGGGGATAATTCTTGGGAGCTGTTTTTT

D gene: NA
J gene: TRBJ1-5
CDR3 length: 14
V gene: TRBV14
clone size: once
CDR3 protein: CASSRSGGNQPQHF
CDR3 DNA: TGTGCCAGCAGCCGATCAGGCGGCAATCAGCCCCAGCATTTT

D gene: NA
J gene: TRBJ2-2
CDR3 length: 17
V gene: TRBV5-1
clone size: NA
CDR3 protein: CASAFMGGLSNTGELFF
CDR3 DNA: TGCGCCAGCGCCTTTATGGGGGGGCTTTCGAACACCGGGGAGCTGTTTTTT

D gene: NA
J gene: TRBJ1-5
CDR3 length: 11
V gene: TRBV23-1
clone size: NA
CDR3 protein: CASSPNQPQHF
CDR3 DNA: TGCGCCAGCAGTCCTAATCAGCCCCAGCATTTT

D gene: TRBD2
J gene: TRBJ2-7
CDR3 length: 13
V gene: TRBV30
clone size: NA
CDR3 protein: CAWKGDYSYEQYF
CDR3 DNA: TGTGCCTGGAAAGGGGACTACTCCTACGAGCAGTACTTC